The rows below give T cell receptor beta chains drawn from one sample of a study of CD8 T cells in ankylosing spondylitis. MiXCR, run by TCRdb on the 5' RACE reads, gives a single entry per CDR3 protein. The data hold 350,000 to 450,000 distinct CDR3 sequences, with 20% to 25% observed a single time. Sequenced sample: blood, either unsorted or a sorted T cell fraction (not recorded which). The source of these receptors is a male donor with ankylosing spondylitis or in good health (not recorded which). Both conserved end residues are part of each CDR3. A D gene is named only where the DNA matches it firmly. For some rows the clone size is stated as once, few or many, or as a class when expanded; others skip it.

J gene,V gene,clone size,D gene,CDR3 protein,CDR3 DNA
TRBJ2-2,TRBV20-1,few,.,CCARDDWQGGTGELFF,TGCTGTGCTAGAGATGATTGGCAGGGTGGCACCGGGGAGCTGTTTTTT
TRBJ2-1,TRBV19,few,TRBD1,CASSAGQGMWNEQFF,TGTGCCAGTAGTGCGGGACAGGGGATGTGGAATGAGCAGTTCTTC
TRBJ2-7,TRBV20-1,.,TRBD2,CSARRLAAHEQYF,TGCAGTGCTAGGAGACTAGCGGCCCACGAGCAGTACTTC
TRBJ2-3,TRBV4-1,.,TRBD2,CASSQVASGGGDTQYF,TGCGCCAGCAGCCAAGTGGCAAGCGGGGGGGGAGATACGCAGTATTTT
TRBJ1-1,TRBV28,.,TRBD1,CASSPDREADTEAFF,TGTGCCAGCAGTCCAGACAGGGAAGCGGACACTGAAGCTTTCTTT
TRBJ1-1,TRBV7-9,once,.,CASSPFGGVVTEAFF,TGTGCCAGCAGCCCCTTTGGGGGGGTCGTCACTGAAGCTTTCTTT
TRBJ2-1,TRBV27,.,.,CASSLPDRQQFF,TGTGCCAGCAGTTTGCCCGACAGACAGCAGTTCTTC
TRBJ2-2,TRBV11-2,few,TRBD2,CASSLIAGGGELFF,TGTGCCAGCAGCTTAATTGCGGGAGGCGGGGAGCTGTTTTTT
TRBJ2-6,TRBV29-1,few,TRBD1,CSVWDSSSGANVLTF,TGCAGCGTGTGGGACAGCAGCTCTGGGGCCAACGTCCTGACTTTC
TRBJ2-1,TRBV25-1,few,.,CASSDSASTQTTYNEQFF,TGTGCCAGCAGTGACTCTGCTTCGACACAGACCACCTACAATGAGCAGTTCTTC
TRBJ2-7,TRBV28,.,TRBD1,CASSIQGAANEQYF,TGTGCCAGCAGCATACAGGGGGCGGCGAACGAGCAGTACTTC
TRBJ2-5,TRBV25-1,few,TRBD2,CASSELRGGETQYF,TGTGCCAGCAGTGAATTGCGGGGGGGAGAGACCCAGTACTTC
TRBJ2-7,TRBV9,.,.,CASAGTNSYEQYF,TGTGCCAGCGCAGGGACGAACTCCTACGAGCAGTACTTC
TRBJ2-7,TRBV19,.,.,CASSPGVGVTYEQYF,TGTGCCAGTAGTCCGGGAGTAGGGGTTACCTACGAGCAGTACTTC
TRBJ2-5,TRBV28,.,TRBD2,CASSFRLGGEQETQYF,TGTGCCAGCAGTTTCCGTTTGGGGGGGGAACAAGAGACCCAGTACTTC
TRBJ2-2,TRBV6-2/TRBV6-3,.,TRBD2,CASSSLYIVAGDSPSRNTGELFF,TGTGCCAGCAGTTCCCTATACATAGTAGCGGGGGACAGTCCCTCCCGGAACACCGGGGAGCTGTTTTTT
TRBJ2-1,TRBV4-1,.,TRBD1,CASSRLDREGYNEQFF,TGCGCCAGCAGCCGACTCGACAGGGAAGGTTACAATGAGCAGTTCTTC
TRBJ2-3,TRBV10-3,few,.,CAITQGGDNTDTQYF,TGTGCCATCACGCAAGGGGGGGACAACACAGATACGCAGTATTTT
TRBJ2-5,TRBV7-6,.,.,CASSLGWDLTETQYF,TGTGCCAGCAGCTTAGGGTGGGACCTCACAGAGACCCAGTACTTC
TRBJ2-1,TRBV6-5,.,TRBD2,CASSSGLAGATYNEQFF,TGTGCCAGCAGTTCCGGATTAGCGGGGGCGACCTACAATGAGCAGTTCTTC
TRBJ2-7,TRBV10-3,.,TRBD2,CATGRARYEQYF,TGTGCCACGGGGAGGGCCCGCTACGAGCAGTACTTC
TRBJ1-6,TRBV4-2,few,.,CASSQGAEALHF,TGTGCCAGCAGCCAAGGTGCGGAGGCCCTCCACTTT
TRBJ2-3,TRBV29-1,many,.,CSPSGALTDTQYF,TGCAGTCCCTCGGGGGCCCTCACAGATACGCAGTATTTT
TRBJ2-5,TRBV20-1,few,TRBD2,CSAREYPSGGEETQYF,TGCAGTGCTAGAGAATACCCTAGCGGGGGTGAAGAGACCCAGTACTTC
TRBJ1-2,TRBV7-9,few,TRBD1,CASIQGANYGYTF,TGTGCCAGTATACAGGGGGCGAACTATGGCTACACCTTC
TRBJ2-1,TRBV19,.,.,CASSPKGGPSYNEQFF,TGTGCCAGTAGTCCTAAGGGGGGGCCCTCCTACAATGAGCAGTTCTTC
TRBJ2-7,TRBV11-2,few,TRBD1,CASSYGTGEYEQYF,TGTGCCAGCAGCTATGGGACAGGGGAGTACGAGCAGTACTTC
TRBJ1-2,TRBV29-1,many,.,CSVEATDPPYGYTF,TGCAGCGTTGAAGCCACAGACCCGCCCTATGGCTACACCTTC
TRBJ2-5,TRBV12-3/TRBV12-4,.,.,CASSLLYRQGQYF,TGTGCCAGCAGCCTGCTTTATAGGCAGGGCCAGTACTTC
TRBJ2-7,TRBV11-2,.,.,CASSLGTGPDNYEQYF,TGTGCCAGCAGCTTAGGGACCGGGCCCGATAACTACGAGCAGTACTTC
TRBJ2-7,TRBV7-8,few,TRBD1,CASSLALGTAYEQYF,TGTGCCAGCAGCTTAGCGTTGGGGACAGCCTACGAGCAGTACTTC
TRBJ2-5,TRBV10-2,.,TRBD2,CASSDGLAGGRETQYF,TGCGCCAGCAGTGACGGCCTGGCGGGGGGGCGCGAGACCCAGTACTTC
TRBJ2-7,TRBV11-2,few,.,CASSLVLGSYEQYF,TGTGCCAGCAGCTTAGTTCTGGGGTCCTACGAGCAGTACTTC